The clone carrying this T cell receptor beta chain was counted only a few times. Its antigen is not known. The study ran its PCR with 60 Vbeta and 13 Jbeta primers. Profiling relied on immunoSEQ multiplex PCR, and the TCRdb table lists in-frame clones only, not all of them. The repertoire holds approximately 160,000 clones, with 70% to 75% as singletons. This entry is derived from a study of cytomegalovirus exposure and HLA in healthy donors. Study as a whole: HLA-typed donors were the source of tens of millions of unique TCRs, which an early data release held.

V shed 5 bases and J 8 bases; nucleotides not matched to a gene: 7. Germline loops: CDR1 ENHRY, CDR2 SYGVKD. This CDR3 spans 14 amino acids. Study results and caveats: The classifier, whose performance was assessed in both the original and validation cohorts, reportedly diagnosed cytomegalovirus status with high specificity and sensitivity.

The sequence was obtained from a man between 18 and 29 years old in good health and CMV-seropositive. The chain joins TRBV10-3 to TRBJ2-1; 9 positions match TRBD1. The sample consisted of PBMCs. The CDR3 sequence is CAISPGQGLDEQFF. The CDR3 DNA reads as TGTGCCATCAGTCCGGGACAGGGTTTAGATGAGCAGTTCTTC.